This T cell receptor beta chain was retrieved from a study of blood T cell repertoires in COVID-19. The CDR3 is 17 amino acids. The J segment lost 1 base and the V segment lost 6 bases, leaving 12 bases of the junction unmatched. In germline, CDR1 is MDHEN, CDR2 SYDVKM. Participants reported their clinical history, and cohort assignment relied on those reports. Profiling relied on immunoSEQ multiplex PCR, and the TCRdb table lists in-frame clones only, not all of them. Among hundreds of thousands of clones listed, around 88% were seen once. The J gene is TRBJ1-2, the V gene TRBV28; 9 nucleotides agree with TRBD1. The sequence derives from a woman in her forties or fifties who had recovered from COVID-19. What was sequenced was PBMCs or T cells enriched from blood (not recorded which). The CDR3: CASSFSRGQGLNYGYTF. CDR3 DNA: TGTGCCAGCAGCTTCTCGAGGGGACAGGGTCTTAACTATGGCTACACCTTC.